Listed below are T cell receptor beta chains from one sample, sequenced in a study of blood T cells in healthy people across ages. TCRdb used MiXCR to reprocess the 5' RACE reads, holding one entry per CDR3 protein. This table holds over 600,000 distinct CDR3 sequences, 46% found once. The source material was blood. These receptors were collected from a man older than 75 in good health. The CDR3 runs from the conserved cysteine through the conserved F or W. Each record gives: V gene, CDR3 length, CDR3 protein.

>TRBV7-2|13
CASSLEPSSEQFF
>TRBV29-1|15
CSVEGSRVAKNIQYF
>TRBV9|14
CANSVASGDYEQYF
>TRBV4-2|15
CASSQAYDRGYEQYF
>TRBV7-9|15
CASRPQGGIQETQYF
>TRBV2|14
CASSEHPRPPGYTF
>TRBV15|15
CATSRENGPLGEQYF
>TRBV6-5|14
CASSDSSGQETQYF
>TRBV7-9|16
CASSPRQGGMNTEAFF
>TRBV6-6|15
CASSSIDRGLAEAFF
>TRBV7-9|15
CASSPKPGLGETQYF
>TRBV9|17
CASSVRSGQNSYNEQYF
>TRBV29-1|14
CSVGWGGSSYEQYF
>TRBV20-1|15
CSARFTGGLGQPQHF
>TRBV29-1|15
CSAAVGSGRTGELFF
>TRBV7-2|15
CASSPLTATNEKLFF
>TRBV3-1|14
CASSQDGYGDTQYF
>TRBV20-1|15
CSARAGTGSDNEQFF
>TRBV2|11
CASDREDTQYF
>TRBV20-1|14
CSASAWEGYNEQFF
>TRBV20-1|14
CSARDGGGGTEQYF
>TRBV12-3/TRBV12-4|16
CASSPGGGLNTGELFF
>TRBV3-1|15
CASSLQSGRRYEQYF
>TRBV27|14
CASSKGTARYEQYF
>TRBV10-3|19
CAISVSGPEAGSSYNEQFF
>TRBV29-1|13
CSSPGEEGTEAFF
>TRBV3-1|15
CASSQDASADRTQYF
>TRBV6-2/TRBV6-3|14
CASGDSYSNQPQHF